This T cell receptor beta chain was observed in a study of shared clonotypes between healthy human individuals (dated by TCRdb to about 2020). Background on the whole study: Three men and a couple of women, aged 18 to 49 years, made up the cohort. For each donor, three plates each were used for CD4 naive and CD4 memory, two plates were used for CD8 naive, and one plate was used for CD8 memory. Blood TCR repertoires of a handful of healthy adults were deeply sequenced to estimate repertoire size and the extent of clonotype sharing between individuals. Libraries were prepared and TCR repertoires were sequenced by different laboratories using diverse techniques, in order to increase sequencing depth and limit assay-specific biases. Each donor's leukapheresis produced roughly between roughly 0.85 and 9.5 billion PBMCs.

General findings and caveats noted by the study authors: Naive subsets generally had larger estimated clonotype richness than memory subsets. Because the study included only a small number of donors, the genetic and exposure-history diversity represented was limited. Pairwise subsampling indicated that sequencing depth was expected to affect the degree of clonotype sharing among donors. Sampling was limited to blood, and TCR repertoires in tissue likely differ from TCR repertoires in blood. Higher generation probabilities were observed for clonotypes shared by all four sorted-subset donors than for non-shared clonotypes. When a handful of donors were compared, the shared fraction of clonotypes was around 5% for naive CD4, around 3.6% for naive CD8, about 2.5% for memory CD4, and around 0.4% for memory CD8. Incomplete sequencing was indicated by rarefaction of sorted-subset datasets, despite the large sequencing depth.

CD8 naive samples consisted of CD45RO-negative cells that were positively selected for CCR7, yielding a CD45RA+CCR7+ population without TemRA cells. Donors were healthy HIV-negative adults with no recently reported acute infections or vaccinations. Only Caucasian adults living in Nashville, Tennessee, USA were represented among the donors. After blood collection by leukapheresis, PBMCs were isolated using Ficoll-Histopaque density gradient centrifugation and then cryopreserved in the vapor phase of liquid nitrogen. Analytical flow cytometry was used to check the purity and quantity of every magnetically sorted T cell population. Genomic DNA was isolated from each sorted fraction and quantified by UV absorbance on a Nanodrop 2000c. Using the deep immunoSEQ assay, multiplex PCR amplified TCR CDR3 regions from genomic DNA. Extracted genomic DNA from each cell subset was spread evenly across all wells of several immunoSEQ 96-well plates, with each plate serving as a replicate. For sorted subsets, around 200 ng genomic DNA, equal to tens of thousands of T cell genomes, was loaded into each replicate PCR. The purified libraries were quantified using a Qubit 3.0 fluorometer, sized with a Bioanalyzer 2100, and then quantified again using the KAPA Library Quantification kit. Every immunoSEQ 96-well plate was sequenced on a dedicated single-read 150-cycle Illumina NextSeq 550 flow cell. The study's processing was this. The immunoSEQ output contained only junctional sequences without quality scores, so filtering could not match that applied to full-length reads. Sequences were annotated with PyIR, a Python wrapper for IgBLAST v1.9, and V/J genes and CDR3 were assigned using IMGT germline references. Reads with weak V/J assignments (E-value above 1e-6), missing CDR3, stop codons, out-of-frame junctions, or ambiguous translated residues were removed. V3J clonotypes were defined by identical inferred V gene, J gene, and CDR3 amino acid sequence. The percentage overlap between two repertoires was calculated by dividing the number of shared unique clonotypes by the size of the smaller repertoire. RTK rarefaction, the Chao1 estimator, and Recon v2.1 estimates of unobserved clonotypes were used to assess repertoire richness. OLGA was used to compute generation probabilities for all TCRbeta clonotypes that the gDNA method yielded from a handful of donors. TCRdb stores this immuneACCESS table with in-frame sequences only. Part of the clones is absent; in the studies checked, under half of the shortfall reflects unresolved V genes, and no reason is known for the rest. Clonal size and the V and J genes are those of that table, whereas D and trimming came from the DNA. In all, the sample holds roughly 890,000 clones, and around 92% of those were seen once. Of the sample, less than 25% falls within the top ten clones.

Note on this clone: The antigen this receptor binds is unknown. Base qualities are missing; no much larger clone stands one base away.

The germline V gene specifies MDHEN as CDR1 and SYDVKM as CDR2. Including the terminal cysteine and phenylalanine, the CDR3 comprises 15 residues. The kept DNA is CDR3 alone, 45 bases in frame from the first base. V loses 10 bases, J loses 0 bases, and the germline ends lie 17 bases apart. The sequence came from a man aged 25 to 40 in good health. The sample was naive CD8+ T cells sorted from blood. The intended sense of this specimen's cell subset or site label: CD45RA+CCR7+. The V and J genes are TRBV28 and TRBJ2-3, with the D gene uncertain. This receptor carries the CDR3 CATEEGPSSTDTQYF. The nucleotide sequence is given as TGTGCCACCGAGGAAGGGCCCTCTAGCACAGATACGCAGTATTTT. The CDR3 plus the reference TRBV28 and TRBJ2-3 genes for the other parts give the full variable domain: DVKVTQSSRYLVKRTGEKVFLECVQDMDHENMFWYRQDPGLGLRLIYFSYDVKMKEKGDIPEGYSVSREKKERFSLILESASTNQTSMYLCATEEGPSSTDTQYFGPGTRLTVL.